A single sample is the source of the 18 T cell receptor beta chains below, sequenced in a study of blood T cells in healthy people across ages. Primed by a sample-barcoded 5' primer and a J-beta primer mix, a second PCR proceeded for about 7 to 12 cycles. Each CDR3 protein is one row after TCRdb ran MiXCR on the 5' RACE reads. The top ten hold about an eighth of the sample, which has over 950,000 distinct CDR3 sequences, more than 30% seen once. The sample consisted of blood. The receptors derive from a man aged 18 to 29 in good health.

This chain links TRBV12-3 or TRBV12-4 with TRBJ1-1; D might be TRBD1 (6 bases). The germline V and J ends were trimmed by 4 bases and 4 bases, with 13 bases remaining between them. This CDR3 has 14 amino acids. The CDR3 bases are TGTGCCAGCAGTTCCCAGGGGACCCGCACTGAAGCTTTCTTT. Its protein product is CASSSQGTRTEAFF.

The V and J genes are TRBV2 and TRBJ1-1; D is ambiguous. The CDR3 has 13 amino acids. Trimming cost V 0 bases and J 4 bases, with 6 bases left between them. Per germline, CDR1 SNHLY and CDR2 FYNNEI. In nucleotides, the CDR3 is TGTGCCAGCAGTGAAGCGGGGATCACTGAAGCTTTCTTT. Residues: CASSEAGITEAFF.

V gene TRBV27 combines with J gene TRBJ2-3; 8 nucleotides agree with TRBD1. CDR3 length equals 20 residues. Germline V gene data show CDR1 as MNHEY and CDR2 as SMNVEV (reference sequence). With V trimmed by 5 bases and J by 5 bases, 24 bases remained unmatched. The CDR3 coding sequence is TGTGCCAGCAGTCCCCTATTAGAAGCTTTGGGCAGGGGGCAAAGAGATACGCAGTATTTT. It yields the protein CASSPLLEALGRGQRDTQYF.

This clonotype was observed many times. The V call is TRBV28, the J call TRBJ1-4; 7 bases are a match to TRBD1. Germline lookup yields CDR1 MDHEN and CDR2 SYDVKM. Trimming at V came to 6 bases and at J to 5 bases, leaving 6 bases not matched to a gene. This CDR3 has 14 residues. The CDR3 region has the DNA TGTGCCAGCAGCCTCCCAGGGGGGAATGAAAAACTGTTTTTT. It codes for CASSLPGGNEKLFF.

This clonotype was seen only once. The rearrangement joins TRBV7-2 to TRBJ1-4; D ambiguous. Trimming removed 5 bases from V and 6 bases from J, with 19 bases in between. This CDR3 spans 16 amino acids. CDR1 SGHTA and CDR2 FQGNSA come from the germline V gene. The CDR3 DNA reads TGTGCCAGCAGCCCCTCCGCGGCAACTGAATATGAAAAACTGTTTTTT. Translating it yields CASSPSAATEYEKLFF. The whole variable domain, filled in from reference TRBV7-2 and TRBJ1-4, reads GAGVSQSPSNKVTEKGKDVELRCDPISGHTALYWYRQSLGQGLEFLIYFQGNSAPDKSGLPSDRFSAERTGGSVSTLTIQRTQQEDSAVYLCASSPSAATEYEKLFFGSGTQLSVL.

The chain recombines TRBV20-1 with TRBJ2-7; possibly TRBD2 for D (6 bases). The germline V and J ends were trimmed by 3 bases and 0 bases, with 18 bases remaining between them. The CDR3 consists of 16 residues. Looked up from germline, CDR1 is DFQATT and CDR2 is SNEGSKA (reference sequence). CDR3 in DNA: TGCAGTGCTAGCTCGCGACCGGGACTCAGCTCCTACGAGCAGTACTTC. It encodes CSASSRPGLSSYEQYF.

This clonotype has only a few counts. The chain joins TRBV11-2 to TRBJ2-7, with TRBD2 identical over 7 bases. CDR1 is SGHAT and CDR2 is FQNNGV in the germline V gene. This CDR3 contains 24 residues. The V and J ends lost 1 base and 0 bases, in that order; junction bases with no gene match: 30. The CDR3 region is CASSLGVGRFACGGAPPCSYEQYF. As DNA, the CDR3 is TGTGCCAGCAGCTTAGGAGTTGGGAGGTTTGCATGCGGGGGTGCACCTCCGTGCTCCTACGAGCAGTACTTC. The full variable domain, rest sourced from reference TRBV11-2 and TRBJ2-7, is EAGVAQSPRYKIIEKRQSVAFWCNPISGHATLYWYQQILGQGPKLLIQFQNNGVVDDSQLPKDRFSAERLKGVDSTLKIQPAKLEDSAVYLCASSLGVGRFACGGAPPCSYEQYFGPGTRLTVT.

This clonotype was seen a few times. The rearrangement links TRBV9 to TRBJ2-1; D may be TRBD2 (6 bases). Germline CDR1 reads SGDLS; CDR2 reads YYNGEE. Between the trimmed V and J ends, which lost 0 bases and 7 bases, there was a span of 14 bases. This CDR3 comprises 15 residues. The CDR3 here is CASSVGPEGRNEQFF. The DNA for the CDR3 is TGTGCCAGCAGCGTAGGTCCTGAGGGGAGGAATGAGCAGTTCTTC.

The chain links TRBV20-1 to TRBJ2-2, with unresolved D. The CDR3 length is 17 residues. The V end lost 1 base, the J end lost 0 bases, and 15 bases lay between the germline ends. The V gene's germline CDR1 is DFQATT and CDR2 SNEGSKA (reference sequence). The CDR3 region is CSARGKSADANTGELFF. CDR3 in DNA: TGCAGTGCTAGAGGAAAGTCGGCAGACGCGAACACCGGGGAGCTGTTTTTT.

J is TRBJ2-5 and V is TRBV7-9; 9 nucleotides match TRBD1. Trimming at V came to 6 bases and at J to 11 bases, leaving 13 bases not matched to a gene. CDR3 length: 14 amino acids. Germline values: CDR1 SEHNR, CDR2 FQNEAQ (reference sequence). In DNA, the CDR3 is TGTGCCAGCAGATGGGACAGGGATAACAATGAGCAGTACTTC. Encoded protein: CASRWDRDNNEQYF.

This clonotype was counted a few times. The V gene is TRBV20-1, the J gene TRBJ2-3; 11 nucleotides line up with TRBD2. V was clipped by 0 bases and J by 5 bases; unmatched bases: 7. Germline-derived CDR1 and CDR2 are DFQATT and SNEGSKA (reference sequence). The CDR3 totals 16 residues. CDR3 coding DNA: TGCAGTGCTAGAGATCGCCTAGCGGGGGGAATAGATACGCAGTATTTT. Protein product: CSARDRLAGGIDTQYF.

This clonotype has a handful of counts. The J gene is TRBJ2-1, the V gene TRBV5-1; 8 bases are a match to TRBD2. The CDR3 runs 18 residues. CDR1 is SGHRS and CDR2 is YFSETQ in the germline V gene. V was clipped by 6 bases and J by 0 bases; unmatched bases: 14. The CDR3 here is CASTSFGGAGSSYNEQFF. DNA of the CDR3: TGCGCCAGCACCTCTTTCGGGGGGGCCGGGAGCTCCTACAATGAGCAGTTCTTC.

The chain combines TRBV20-1 with TRBJ1-5; 7 bases map to TRBD1. The V and J ends lost 5 bases and 2 bases, in that order; junction bases with no gene match: 15. Per the germline V gene, CDR1 is DFQATT and CDR2 is SNEGSKA (reference sequence). The CDR3 is made up of 17 amino acids. The CDR3, as DNA: TGCAGTGCTTTACAGGGGATCCTTGGGGTTGGCAATCAGCCCCAGCATTTT. It yields the protein CSALQGILGVGNQPQHF.

The chain recombines TRBV14 with TRBJ1-2; no clear D gene. Germline V CDR1 and CDR2: SGHDN, FVKESK. The CDR3 runs to 14 residues. Trimming removed 3 bases at V and 9 bases at J, with 17 bases between. The DNA for the CDR3 is TGTGCCAGCAGCCACGGTGGCCCATTTCGTAGCTACACCTTC. This gives the protein CASSHGGPFRSYTF.

The chain links TRBV6-2 or TRBV6-3 to TRBJ2-2; 7 positions match TRBD1. The CDR3 runs 15 residues. CDR1 and CDR2 from the germline V gene are MNHEY and SVGEGT. J was trimmed by 3 bases and V by 6 bases; bases with no gene match: 7. The CDR3 DNA is TGTGCCAGCAGCGCCGACAGGGCTGACACCGGGGAGCTGTTTTTT. Translating it yields CASSADRADTGELFF.

The genes are TRBV4-1 and TRBJ1-2; D gene unclear. The CDR3 has 16 residues. CDR1 MGHRA and CDR2 YSYEKL come from the germline V gene. V gave up 0 bases and J gave up 2 bases, with 13 bases separating them. The CDR3 DNA reads TGCGCCAGCAGCCAAGATCACCGACGGCTAAACTATGGCTACACCTTC. Protein: CASSQDHRRLNYGYTF.

V usage is TRBV5-1 and J usage is TRBJ2-7, with a tentative D call TRBD1 (6 bases). This CDR3 is 14 amino acids long. V was trimmed by 0 bases and J by 6 bases, leaving 13 bases between them. Germline assignment: CDR1 SGHRS and CDR2 YFSETQ. DNA for the CDR3: TGCGCCAGCAGCTTGGACAGGGTGGATGGCGAGCAGTACTTC. Encoded protein: CASSLDRVDGEQYF. The full variable domain, with the rest looked up from reference TRBV5-1 and TRBJ2-7, is KAGVTQTPRYLIKTRGQQVTLSCSPISGHRSVSWYQQTPGQGLQFLFEYFSETQRNKGNFPGRFSGRQFSNSRSEMNVSTLELGDSALYLCASSLDRVDGEQYFGPGTRLTVT.

The chain employs TRBV7-2 and TRBJ2-3; D remains unclear. CDR1 and CDR2 from the germline V gene are SGHTA and FQGNSA. Trimming removed 5 bases at V and 1 base at J, with 13 bases between. The length of the CDR3 is 15 residues. In DNA form, the CDR3 reads TGTGCCAGCAGCCAGACTCTTGGGGGCACAGATACGCAGTATTTT. Amino acid sequence: CASSQTLGGTDTQYF.